Following are 29 T cell receptor beta chains from one sample sequenced in a study of CD8+CD57+ T cells in acquired aplastic anemia. Genomic DNA was employed as the template in profiling TCR beta VDJ and CDR3. One entry per CDR3 protein, called by TCRdb with MiXCR from the reads. The sample contains roughly 280,000 distinct CDR3 sequences, roughly 59% of which appear only once. Patients selected for sequencing had displayed CD8+CD57+ cell expansion by flow cytometry. Sequencing used sorted CD4+, CD8+, or CD8+CD57+ T cells (not recorded which) from PBMCs. These TCRs come from a human donor with aplastic anemia.

This clonotype was recorded a few times. The chain employs TRBV9 and TRBJ2-5, with 12 bases that match TRBD2. Germline-derived CDR1 and CDR2 are SGDLS and YYNGEE. This CDR3 is 14 amino acids long. V was pared by 3 bases and J by 5 bases, with 2 bases of the junction left unmatched. The CDR3 DNA reads as TGTGCCAGCAGCGAGACTAGCGGGGGTGAGACCCAGTACTTC. This encodes CASSETSGGETQYF.

V gene TRBV25-1 combines with J gene TRBJ1-2; 9 bases are a match to TRBD1. Germline CDR1 reads MGHDK; CDR2 reads SYGVNS. The CDR3 sequence is 12 residues long. Trimming cost V 8 bases and J 5 bases; bases outside gene matches: 3. This chain's CDR3 is CASVGTGYGYTF. The CDR3 DNA sequence: TGTGCCAGCGTCGGGACAGGGTATGGCTACACCTTC.

This clonotype was detected a few times. This sequence joins TRBV6-4 and TRBJ2-2, with 13 bases that match TRBD2. Germline CDR1 is MRHNA and CDR2 is SNTAGT. Germline trimming cut 0 bases from V and 3 bases from J; bases unmatched to any gene: 1. The CDR3 is 17 amino acids. The CDR3 sequence is CASSDSGTSGDTGELFF. The CDR3 DNA reads as TGTGCCAGCAGTGACTCGGGGACTAGCGGGGACACCGGGGAGCTGTTTTTT.

This clonotype was observed a handful of times. This chain uses TRBV5-5 with TRBJ2-7; weak D call: TRBD1 (5 bases). This CDR3 is built from 14 residues. The germline V gene has CDR1 SGHKS and CDR2 YYEKEE (reference sequence). V lost 0 bases to trimming and J lost 3 bases, with 10 bases between them. For the CDR3, the DNA is TGTGCCAGCAGCTTGGTCGACAGAGGCTACGAGCAGTACTTC. Protein product: CASSLVDRGYEQYF.

The genes are TRBV7-9 and TRBJ1-4; the D is unclear. The CDR3 covers 14 residues. V was trimmed by 1 base and J by 8 bases, leaving 11 bases between them. In germline, CDR1 is SEHNR, CDR2 FQNEAQ (reference sequence). In nucleotides, the CDR3 is TGTGCCAGCAGCTTAGTGGCAGGCAGGGAAAAACTGTTTTTT. It is translated as CASSLVAGREKLFF. The full variable domain, rest sourced from reference TRBV7-9 and TRBJ1-4, is DTGVSQNPRHKITKRGQNVTFRCDPISEHNRLYWYRQTLGQGPEFLTYFQNEAQLEKSRLLSDRFSAERPKGSFSTLEIQRTEQGDSAMYLCASSLVAGREKLFFGSGTQLSVL.

This clonotype showed up just once. The chain employs TRBV29-1 and TRBJ2-5; D ambiguous. CDR3 length equals 14 residues. The germline V gene encodes CDR1 SQVTM and CDR2 ANQGSEA. Trimming removed 4 bases at V and 3 bases at J, with 15 bases between. In DNA form, the CDR3 reads TGCAGCGTTGGGCTGTTGGGATTGGAAGAGACCCAGTACTTC. Its translation: CSVGLLGLEETQYF.

The chain couples TRBV29-1 to TRBJ1-2, with D unclear. V lost 7 bases and J 4 bases, leaving 10 bases between the germline ends. There are 11 residues in the CDR3. Germline CDR1 reads SQVTM; CDR2 reads ANQGSEA. The CDR3 region has the DNA TGCAGCGCCCTGTCGGGCTATGGCTACACCTTC. Its translation is CSALSGYGYTF.

The chain is built from TRBV10-3 and TRBJ2-5; the match to TRBD1 covers 11 bases. Germline V gene sequence: CDR1 ENHRY, CDR2 SYGVKD. The length of the CDR3 is 14 residues. V gave up 10 bases and J gave up 3 bases; unmatched junction bases: 7. This CDR3 reads CATLGTGGKETQYF. Written as DNA, the CDR3 is TGTGCCACCCTCGGGACAGGGGGGAAAGAGACCCAGTACTTC.

About this clonotype itself: Germline and junction disagree at one end, which may indicate a read error. The gene calls are TRBV20-1 and TRBJ2-3, with D uncertain. CDR1 is DFQATT, CDR2 SNEGSKA, per germline (reference sequence). The CDR3 loop spans 13 amino acids. The DNA of the CDR3 is TGCAGCGCTAATACAGATACCACAGATACGCAGTATTTT. Residues: CSANTDTTDTQYF.

The genes are TRBV7-2 and TRBJ1-4, with TRBD1 as a possible D gene (5 bases). V lost 0 bases to trimming and J lost 6 bases, with 5 bases between them. The germline V gene encodes CDR1 SGHTA and CDR2 FQGNSA. The CDR3 has 13 residues. CDR3 coding DNA: TGTGCCAGCAGCTTAGCGACAGATGAAAAACTGTTTTTT. This gives the protein CASSLATDEKLFF.

The DNA for the CDR3 is TGTGCCAGCAGCGCACGTAAAGCCGGGGTAGAGACCCAGTACTTC. It encodes CASSARKAGVETQYF. The V gene is TRBV9, the J gene TRBJ2-5; tentatively, D is TRBD2 (5 bases). CDR1 is SGDLS, CDR2 YYNGEE, per germline. Trimming left V 3 bases short and J 4 bases short, with 16 bases between. This CDR3 spans 15 amino acids.

This chain uses TRBV6-6 with TRBJ2-3, with D possibly being TRBD1 or TRBD2 (5 bases each). The CDR3 is 17 amino acids. V lost 6 bases and J lost 1, with 20 bases in between. CDR1 MNHNY and CDR2 SVGAGI come from the germline V gene (reference sequence). The CDR3 DNA follows: TGTGCCAGCAGCCATCCCGTCCGGGACCGCCGCACAGATACGCAGTATTTT. The encoded protein is CASSHPVRDRRTDTQYF.

This clonotype was recorded at least ten times. This chain joins TRBV5-5 and TRBJ1-2, with D maybe TRBD1 (6 bases). V shed 2 bases and J shed 4 bases, with 15 bases lying between them. CDR3 length: 15 residues. The V gene's germline CDR1 is SGHKS and CDR2 YYEKEE (reference sequence). The DNA of the CDR3 is TGTGCCAGCAGCTTTTATCCAGGGGTACCCTATGGCTACACCTTC. It specifies CASSFYPGVPYGYTF. Full variable domain (missing parts from reference TRBV5-5 and TRBJ1-2): DAGVTQSPTHLIKTRGQQVTLRCSPISGHKSVSWYQQVLGQGPQFIFQYYEKEERGRGNFPDRFSARQFPNYSSELNVNALLLGDSALYLCASSFYPGVPYGYTFGSGTRLTVV.

The chain links TRBV7-8 to TRBJ2-5; 11 bases map to TRBD2. With V trimmed by 2 bases and J by 5 bases, 7 bases remained unmatched. Germline loops: CDR1 SGHVS, CDR2 FQNEAQ. The CDR3 is 16 amino acids. The CDR3 sequence: CASSLTGLAGTETQYF. The CDR3, as DNA: TGTGCCAGCAGCTTAACAGGACTAGCGGGTACTGAGACCCAGTACTTC.

The J gene is TRBJ2-1, the V gene TRBV7-2; 14 nucleotides align to TRBD2. Per germline, CDR1 SGHTA and CDR2 FQGNSA. CDR3 length: 12 amino acids. V was pared by 5 bases and J by 12 bases, with 0 bases of the junction left unmatched. The CDR3 reads CASSGLAGGQFF. In nucleotides, the CDR3 is TGTGCCAGCAGCGGACTAGCGGGAGGGCAGTTCTTC.

This clonotype was picked up many times. This chain links TRBV7-2 with TRBJ1-3; a possible D gene is TRBD1 (5 bases). Trimming cost V 3 bases and J 1 base, with 7 bases left between them. The CDR3 is made up of 14 amino acids. Germline CDR1 reads SGHTA; CDR2 reads FQGNSA. CDR3 nucleotides: TGTGCCAGCAGCTTCGGGGGATCTGGAAACACCATATATTTT. Encoded protein: CASSFGGSGNTIYF.

Ten or more counts support this clonotype. This rearrangement joins TRBV2 to TRBJ1-1, with D tentatively TRBD1 (5 bases). This CDR3 spans 14 amino acids. The V end lost 3 bases, the J end lost 5 bases, and 13 bases lay between the germline ends. CDR1 is SNHLY, CDR2 FYNNEI, per germline. Here the CDR3 DNA reads TGTGCCAGCAGTGAGGAGGGAAGGGGAACTGAAGCTTTCTTT. Translated: CASSEEGRGTEAFF.

This clonotype was seen only once. The V call is TRBV7-3, the J call TRBJ2-5; D ambiguous. The germline V gene has CDR1 SGHTA and CDR2 FQGTGA. V lost 1 base, J lost 5 bases, and 8 bases lay in between. The CDR3 runs to 13 residues. CDR3 sequence: CASSLNPRETQYF. In DNA form, the CDR3 reads TGTGCCAGCAGCTTAAACCCCCGGGAGACCCAGTACTTC.

V is TRBV6-1 and J is TRBJ2-5; 9 bases map to TRBD1. Germline V gives CDR1 MNHNS, CDR2 SASEGT. Unmatched junction bases numbered 8, after V lost 3 bases and J lost 9 bases. This CDR3 region has 14 residues. CDR3: CASSEGQGNGPQYF. Here the CDR3 DNA reads TGTGCCAGCAGTGAGGGACAGGGAAATGGTCCCCAGTACTTC.

This chain links TRBV5-1 with TRBJ2-5; D is uncertain. Trimming shortened V by 0 bases and J by 2 bases, and 14 bases separated the two germline ends. The CDR3 totals 16 residues. The germline gives CDR1 SGHRS, CDR2 YFSETQ. CDR3 bases: TGCGCCAGCAGCTTGGCTGTGACCCACCTTCAAGAGACCCAGTACTTC. This gives the protein CASSLAVTHLQETQYF. The entire variable domain, with the rest obtained from reference TRBV5-1 and TRBJ2-5, is as follows: KAGVTQTPRYLIKTRGQQVTLSCSPISGHRSVSWYQQTPGQGLQFLFEYFSETQRNKGNFPGRFSGRQFSNSRSEMNVSTLELGDSALYLCASSLAVTHLQETQYFGPGTRLLVL.

The genes are TRBV20-1 and TRBJ1-2, with TRBD1 as a possible D gene (5 bases). Trimming removed 1 base from V and 2 bases from J, with 5 bases in between. The CDR3 contains 12 residues. The germline V gene encodes CDR1 DFQATT and CDR2 SNEGSKA (reference sequence). The CDR3 bases are TGCAGTGCTAGAGGGGGGAACTATGGCTACACCTTC. Protein sequence: CSARGGNYGYTF.

The rearrangement joins TRBV12-3 or TRBV12-4 to TRBJ2-1; TRBD2 might be the D (5 bases). This CDR3 contains 13 residues. The V and J ends lost 6 bases and 8 bases respectively, with 14 bases between them. CDR3 region: CASSSREIDEQFF. CDR3 coding DNA: TGTGCCAGCAGCTCCCGGGAAATCGATGAGCAGTTCTTC.

This clonotype came up many times. The chain has TRBV14 and TRBJ1-6; 7 nucleotides agree with TRBD1. Germline V gene sequence: CDR1 SGHDN, CDR2 FVKESK. With 4 bases clipped from V and 4 bases from J, the junction kept 7 bases outside the gene matches. This CDR3 is 16 amino acids long. The CDR3 reads CASSPSGTVYNSPLHF. The CDR3 DNA sequence: TGTGCCAGCAGCCCTTCCGGGACAGTTTATAATTCACCCCTCCACTTT.

The CDR3 region is CASSVGGLGQETQYF. The CDR3 coding sequence is TGTGCCAGCAGCGTAGGTGGGCTGGGGCAAGAGACCCAGTACTTC. V usage is TRBV9 and J usage is TRBJ2-5, with D uncertain. The CDR3 is 15 amino acids. Germline V lookup: CDR1 SGDLS, CDR2 YYNGEE. V lost 0 bases and J lost 2, with 11 bases in between.

This clonotype was counted between two and nine times. The chain employs TRBV24-1 and TRBJ1-1; D is undetermined. CDR3 length: 11 amino acids. V was pared by 5 bases and J by 7 bases, with 7 bases between. From germline, CDR1 is KGHDR and CDR2 SFDVKD. The CDR3 nucleotides are TGTGCCACCAGTGTTCAAAATGAAGCTTTCTTT. It is translated as CATSVQNEAFF.

At least ten counts were recorded for this clonotype. The chain is built from TRBV6-1 and TRBJ2-5; no firm D call. The CDR3 sequence is 12 residues long. CDR1 and CDR2 (germline): MNHNS, SASEGT. V gave up 7 bases and J gave up 5 bases, with 11 bases separating them. The CDR3 sequence is CASTPSSETQYF. CDR3 bases: TGTGCCAGCACGCCCTCAAGCGAGACCCAGTACTTC.

As for this clonotype: Sequence at one end of the junction differs from germline and may be a read error. The genes are TRBV10-1 and TRBJ2-3; the D gene is possibly TRBD1 (6 bases). The CDR3 sequence is 16 residues long. Germline lookup yields CDR1 WNHNN and CDR2 SYGVQD (reference sequence). This CDR3 reads CASSESRPGATGTQYF. The CDR3 DNA reads as TGCGCCAGCAGTGAGTCTCGTCCAGGGGCCACAGGTACGCAGTATTTT.

This clonotype was recorded many times. V and J are TRBV19 and TRBJ2-3, with D perhaps TRBD2 (6 bases). V was cut by 1 base and J by 1 base, with 12 bases left in between. The CDR3 is made up of 16 amino acids. CDR1 and CDR2 (germline): LNHDA, SQIVND (reference sequence). CDR3 sequence reads: CASSIGGGGGTDTQYF. The CDR3 coding sequence is TGTGCCAGTAGTATAGGGGGCGGCGGGGGCACAGATACGCAGTATTTT.

The V gene is TRBV29-1, the J gene TRBJ2-7, with 14 bases matching TRBD2. CDR3 length: 15 residues. V lost 6 bases and J lost 4; bases outside the gene matches: 8. The V gene's germline CDR1 is SQVTM and CDR2 ANQGSEA. The CDR3 bases are TGCAGCGTCCTCGGGACTAGCGGGAGTCTGTACGAGCAGTACTTC. Translation gives CSVLGTSGSLYEQYF.